This T cell receptor (beta chain) was found in a study of control samples from healthy donors and cancer patients. The CDR3 is 14 amino acids. The V end lost 0 bases, the J end lost 1 base, and 7 bases lay between the germline ends. From germline, CDR1 is SGHRS and CDR2 YFSETQ. Assay: immunoSEQ multiplex PCR; the TCRdb copy retains only in-frame clones and omits some. The sample records some 74,000 clones, approximately 90% being singletons. The material sequenced was blood. This clonotype was sampled from a woman aged 45 to 65 in good health. The chain is built from TRBV5-1 and TRBJ1-1; D uncertain. Here the CDR3 reads CASSLDGANTEAFF. In nucleotides, the CDR3 is TGCGCCAGCAGCTTGGATGGAGCGAACACTGAAGCTTTCTTT.